This record covers a single T cell receptor beta chain. As handled by the study authors: Nucleated cell number was recorded as an estimate derived from reference gene primer amplification. The method was immunoSEQ multiplex PCR; TCRdb's version includes in-frame clones alone and lacks a portion of them. V, J and clone size derive from that table, while D and trimming were established from the DNA sequence. The sample has roughly 70,000 clones, about four fifths seen once. This sample is part of a study of blood T cell repertoires in COVID-19. About the research overall: PBMCs, B-cell-depleted T cells, or T cells provided the cDNA or gDNA that made up the material.

V shed 6 bases and J 3 bases; nucleotides not matched to a gene: 6. The V gene's germline CDR1 is MNHEY and CDR2 SVGAGI. This CDR3 has 15 residues. The sequence was obtained from a man between 65 and 85 years old who had recovered from COVID-19. The sequenced sample consisted of peripheral blood. The rearrangement joins TRBV6-5 to TRBJ2-3; 10 bases line up with TRBD2. The CDR3 spells CASSQLAGRTDTQYF. CDR3 DNA: TGTGCCAGCAGCCAACTAGCGGGAAGGACAGATACGCAGTATTTT.